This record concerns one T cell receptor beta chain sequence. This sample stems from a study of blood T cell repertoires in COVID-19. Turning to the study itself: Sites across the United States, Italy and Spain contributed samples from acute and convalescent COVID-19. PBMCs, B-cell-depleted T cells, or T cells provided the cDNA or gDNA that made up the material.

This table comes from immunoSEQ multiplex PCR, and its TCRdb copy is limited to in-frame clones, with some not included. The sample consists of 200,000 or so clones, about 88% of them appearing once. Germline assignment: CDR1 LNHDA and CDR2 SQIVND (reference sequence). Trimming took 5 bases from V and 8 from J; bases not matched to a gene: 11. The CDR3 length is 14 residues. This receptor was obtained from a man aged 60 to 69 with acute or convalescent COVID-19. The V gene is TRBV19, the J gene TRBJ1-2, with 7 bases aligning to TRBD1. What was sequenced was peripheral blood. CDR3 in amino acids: CASSSTPDREGYTF. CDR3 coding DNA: TGTGCCAGTAGTTCGACCCCCGACAGGGAAGGCTACACCTTC.